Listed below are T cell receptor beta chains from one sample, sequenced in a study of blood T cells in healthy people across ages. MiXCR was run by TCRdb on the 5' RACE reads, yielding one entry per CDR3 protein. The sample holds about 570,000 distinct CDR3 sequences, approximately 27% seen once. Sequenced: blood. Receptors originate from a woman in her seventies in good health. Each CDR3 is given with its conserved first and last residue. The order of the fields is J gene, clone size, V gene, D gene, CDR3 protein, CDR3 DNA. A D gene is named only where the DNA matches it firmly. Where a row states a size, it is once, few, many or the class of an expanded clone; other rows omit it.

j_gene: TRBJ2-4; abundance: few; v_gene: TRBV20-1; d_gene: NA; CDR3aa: CSAPKAKNIQYF; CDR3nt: TGCAGTGCCCCAAAGGCCAAAAACATTCAGTACTTC
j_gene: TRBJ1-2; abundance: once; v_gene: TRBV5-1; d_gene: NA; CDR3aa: CASSLLGQSNYGYTF; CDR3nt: TGCGCCAGCAGCTTGTTGGGACAATCTAACTATGGCTACACCTTC
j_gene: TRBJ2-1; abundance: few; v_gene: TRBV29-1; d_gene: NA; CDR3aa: CSVTSYRRGEQFF; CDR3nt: TGCAGCGTAACTTCCTACCGACGGGGTGAGCAGTTCTTC
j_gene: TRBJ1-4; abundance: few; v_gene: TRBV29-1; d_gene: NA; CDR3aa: CSVEGGRDNEKLFF; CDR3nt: TGCAGCGTTGAAGGGGGCAGGGATAATGAAAAACTGTTTTTT
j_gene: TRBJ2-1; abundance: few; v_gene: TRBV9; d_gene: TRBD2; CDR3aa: CASSASGRARNEQFF; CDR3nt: TGTGCCAGCAGCGCAAGCGGGAGGGCTAGAAATGAGCAGTTCTTC
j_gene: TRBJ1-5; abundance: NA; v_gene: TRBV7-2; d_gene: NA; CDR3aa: CASSLAEYSNQPQHF; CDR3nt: TGTGCCAGCAGCTTAGCGGAGTATAGCAATCAGCCCCAGCATTTT
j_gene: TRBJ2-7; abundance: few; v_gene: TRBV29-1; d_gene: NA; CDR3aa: CSVGGSTNSYEQYF; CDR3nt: TGCAGCGTTGGGGGTTCCACCAATTCCTACGAGCAGTACTTC
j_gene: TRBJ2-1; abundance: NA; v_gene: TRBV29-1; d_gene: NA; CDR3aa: CSVGTHSEQFF; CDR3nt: TGCAGCGTTGGGACGCACAGTGAGCAGTTCTTC
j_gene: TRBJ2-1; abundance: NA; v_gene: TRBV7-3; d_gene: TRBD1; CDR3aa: CASSLKQGTGYNEQFF; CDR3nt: TGTGCCAGCAGCTTAAAACAGGGGACGGGATACAATGAGCAGTTCTTC
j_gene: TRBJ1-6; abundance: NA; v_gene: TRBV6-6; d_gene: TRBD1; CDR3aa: CASSYGGTGRNSPLHF; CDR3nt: TGTGCCAGCAGTTACGGAGGGACAGGGAGGAATTCACCCCTCCACTTT
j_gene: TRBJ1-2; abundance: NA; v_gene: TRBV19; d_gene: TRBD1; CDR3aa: CASSIKRDRALSYTF; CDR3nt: TGTGCCAGTAGTATCAAAAGGGACAGGGCTCTGAGCTACACCTTC
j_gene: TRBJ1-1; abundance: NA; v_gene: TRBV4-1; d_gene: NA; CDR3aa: CASRDALMNTEAFF; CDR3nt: TGCGCCTCCAGGGACGCCCTTATGAACACTGAAGCTTTCTTT
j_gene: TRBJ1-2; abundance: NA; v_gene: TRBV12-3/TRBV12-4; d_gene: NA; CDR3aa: CASSLGFDGYTF; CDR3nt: TGTGCCAGCAGTTTAGGGTTTGATGGCTACACCTTC
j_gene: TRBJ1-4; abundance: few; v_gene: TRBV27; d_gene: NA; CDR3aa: CASSLGRPGYEKLFF; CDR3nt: TGTGCCAGCAGTTTAGGGCGACCCGGATATGAAAAACTGTTTTTT
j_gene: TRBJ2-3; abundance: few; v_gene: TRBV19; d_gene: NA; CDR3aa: CASSIAGISDTQYF; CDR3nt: TGTGCCAGTAGTATTGCCGGAATTTCAGATACGCAGTATTTT
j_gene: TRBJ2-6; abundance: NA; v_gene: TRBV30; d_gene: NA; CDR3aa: CAWSISGANVLTF; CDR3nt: TGTGCCTGGAGTATCTCTGGGGCCAACGTCCTGACTTTC
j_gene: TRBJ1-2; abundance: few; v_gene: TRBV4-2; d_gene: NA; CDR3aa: CASSHEQDGYTF; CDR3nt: TGTGCCAGCAGCCACGAACAGGATGGCTACACCTTC
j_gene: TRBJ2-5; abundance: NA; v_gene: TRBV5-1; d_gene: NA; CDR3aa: CASSFFQFRTETQYF; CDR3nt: TGCGCCAGCAGCTTTTTTCAGTTCAGAACAGAGACCCAGTACTTC
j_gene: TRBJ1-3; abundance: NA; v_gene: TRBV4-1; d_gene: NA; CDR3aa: CASSQERARASTFFGNTIYF; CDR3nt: TGCGCCAGCAGCCAAGAGCGGGCCAGGGCCAGTACGTTCTTTGGAAACACCATATATTTT
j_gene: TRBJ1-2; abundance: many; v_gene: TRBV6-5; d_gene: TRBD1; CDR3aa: CASNLGQGAGGYTF; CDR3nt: TGTGCCAGCAACTTGGGACAGGGGGCAGGGGGCTACACCTTC
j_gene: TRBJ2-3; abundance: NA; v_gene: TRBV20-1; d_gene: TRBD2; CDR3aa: CSASSGASTDTQYF; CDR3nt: TGCAGTGCTTCTAGCGGGGCTAGCACAGATACGCAGTATTTT
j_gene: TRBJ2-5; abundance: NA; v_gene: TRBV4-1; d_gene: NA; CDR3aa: CASSLREYQETQYF; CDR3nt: TGCGCCAGCAGCCTAAGGGAGTACCAAGAGACCCAGTACTTC
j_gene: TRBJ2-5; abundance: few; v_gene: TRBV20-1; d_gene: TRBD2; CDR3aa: CSGRGDQETQYF; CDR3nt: TGCAGTGGTCGGGGGGACCAAGAGACCCAGTACTTC
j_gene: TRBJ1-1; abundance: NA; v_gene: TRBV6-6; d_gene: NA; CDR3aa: CASSSQQTNTEAFF; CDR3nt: TGTGCCAGCAGTTCGCAACAGACGAACACTGAAGCTTTCTTT
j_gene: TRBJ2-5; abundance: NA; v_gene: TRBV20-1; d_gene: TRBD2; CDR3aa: CSAKHLAGGPETQYF; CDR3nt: TGCAGTGCTAAGCACCTAGCGGGGGGGCCGGAGACCCAGTACTTC
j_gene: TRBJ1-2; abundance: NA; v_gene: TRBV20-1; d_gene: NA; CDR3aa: CSARDGFYGYTF; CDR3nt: TGCAGTGCTAGAGACGGATTCTATGGCTACACCTTC
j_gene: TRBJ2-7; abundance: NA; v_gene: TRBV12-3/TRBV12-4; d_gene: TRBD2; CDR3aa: CASKPTGTTYEQYF; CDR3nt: TGTGCCAGCAAGCCTACCGGGACTACCTACGAGCAGTACTTC
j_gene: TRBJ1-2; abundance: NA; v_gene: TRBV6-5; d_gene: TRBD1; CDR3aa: CASSYAGQAPFNYGYTF; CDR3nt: TGTGCCAGCAGTTACGCGGGACAGGCGCCGTTTAACTATGGCTACACCTTC
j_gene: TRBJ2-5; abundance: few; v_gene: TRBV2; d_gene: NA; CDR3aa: CAITRGLLRETQYF; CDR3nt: TGTGCCATCACGAGAGGCCTCCTCCGGGAGACCCAGTACTTC
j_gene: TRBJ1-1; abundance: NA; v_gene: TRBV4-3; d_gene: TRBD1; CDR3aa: CASSPAGQANTEAFF; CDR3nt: TGCGCCAGCAGCCCGGCCGGACAGGCGAACACTGAAGCTTTCTTT
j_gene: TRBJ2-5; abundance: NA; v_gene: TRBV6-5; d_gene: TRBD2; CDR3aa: CASRTSVGTQYF; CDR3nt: TGTGCCAGTAGGACTAGCGTTGGGACCCAGTACTTC
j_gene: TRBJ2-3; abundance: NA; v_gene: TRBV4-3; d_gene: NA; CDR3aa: CASSQGNSDTQYF; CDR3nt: TGCGCCAGCAGCCAGGGAAACTCAGATACGCAGTATTTT
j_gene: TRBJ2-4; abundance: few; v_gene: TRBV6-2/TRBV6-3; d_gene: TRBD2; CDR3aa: CASSQGLAVKNIQYF; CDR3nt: TGTGCCAGCAGTCAGGGACTAGCGGTCAAAAACATTCAGTACTTC
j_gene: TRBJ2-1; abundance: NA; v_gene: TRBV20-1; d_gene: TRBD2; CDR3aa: CSARYLAGGNEQFF; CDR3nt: TGCAGTGCTAGATATCTAGCGGGGGGTAATGAGCAGTTCTTC
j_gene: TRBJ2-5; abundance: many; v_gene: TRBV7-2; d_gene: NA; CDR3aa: CASGKETQYF; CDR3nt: TGTGCCAGCGGGAAAGAGACCCAGTACTTC
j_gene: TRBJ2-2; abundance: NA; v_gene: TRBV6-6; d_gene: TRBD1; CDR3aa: CASKPTGHTGELFF; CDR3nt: TGTGCCAGCAAACCGACAGGGCACACCGGGGAGCTGTTTTTT
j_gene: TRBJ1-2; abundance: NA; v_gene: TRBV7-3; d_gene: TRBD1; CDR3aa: CASSSLTRQGPDSYYGYTF; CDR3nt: TGTGCCAGCAGCTCCCTGACGAGACAGGGGCCTGACTCTTACTATGGCTACACCTTC
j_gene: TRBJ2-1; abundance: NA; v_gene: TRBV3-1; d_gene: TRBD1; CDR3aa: CASSRSGTGYYNEQFF; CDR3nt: TGTGCCAGCAGCCGCTCCGGGACAGGGTATTACAATGAGCAGTTCTTC
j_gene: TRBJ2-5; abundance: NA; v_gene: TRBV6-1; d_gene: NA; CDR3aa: CASNRAPRVETQYF; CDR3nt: TGTGCCAGCAATAGAGCTCCCCGCGTTGAGACCCAGTACTTC
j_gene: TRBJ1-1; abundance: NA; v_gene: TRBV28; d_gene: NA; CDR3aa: CASSLFGEAEAFF; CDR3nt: TGTGCCAGCAGTTTATTCGGGGAGGCTGAAGCTTTCTTT
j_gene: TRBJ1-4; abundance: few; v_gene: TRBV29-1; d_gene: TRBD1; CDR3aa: CSGKDRGDEKLFF; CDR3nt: TGCAGCGGGAAGGACAGGGGAGATGAAAAACTGTTTTTT
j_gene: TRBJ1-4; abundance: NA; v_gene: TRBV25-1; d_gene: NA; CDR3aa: CASSNPGAYNEKLFF; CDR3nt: TGTGCCAGCAGTAACCCAGGGGCCTATAATGAAAAACTGTTTTTT
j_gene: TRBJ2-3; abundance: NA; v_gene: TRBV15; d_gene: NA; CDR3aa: CATSPERASTDTQYF; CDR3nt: TGTGCCACCAGCCCCGAGCGGGCTAGCACAGATACGCAGTATTTT
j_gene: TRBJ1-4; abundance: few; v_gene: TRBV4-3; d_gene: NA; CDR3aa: CASMGQGEEKLFF; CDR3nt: TGCGCCAGCATGGGGCAGGGCGAGGAAAAACTGTTTTTT
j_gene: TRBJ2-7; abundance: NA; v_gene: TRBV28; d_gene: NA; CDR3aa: CASSSGTPSYEQYF; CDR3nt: TGTGCCAGCAGTTCGGGGACACCCTCCTACGAGCAGTACTTC
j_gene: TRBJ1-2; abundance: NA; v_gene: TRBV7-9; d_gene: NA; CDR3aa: CASSLVAGEGYTF; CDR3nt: TGTGCCAGCAGCTTAGTCGCTGGGGAGGGCTACACCTTC
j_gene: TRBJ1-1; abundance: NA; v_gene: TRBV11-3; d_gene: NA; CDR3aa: CASSFEINTEAFF; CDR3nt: TGTGCCAGCAGCTTTGAAATCAACACTGAAGCTTTCTTT
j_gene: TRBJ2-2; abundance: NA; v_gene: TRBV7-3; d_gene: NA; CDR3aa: CASSRDTGSGELFF; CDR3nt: TGTGCCAGCAGCCGTGACACCGGCTCCGGGGAGCTGTTTTTT
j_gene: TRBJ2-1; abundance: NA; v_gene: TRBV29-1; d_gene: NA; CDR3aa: CSVEVASSSFGNEQFF; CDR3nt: TGCAGCGTTGAAGTGGCCAGTTCCTCGTTCGGCAATGAGCAGTTCTTC
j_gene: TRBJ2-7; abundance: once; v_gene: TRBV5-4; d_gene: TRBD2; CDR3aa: CASSWATSGFSYEQYF; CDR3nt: TGTGCCAGCAGCTGGGCGACTAGCGGTTTCTCCTACGAGCAGTACTTC
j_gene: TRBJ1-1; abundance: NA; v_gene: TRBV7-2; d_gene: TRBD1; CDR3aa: CASSQIGDRAGLRSAEAFF; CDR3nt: TGTGCCAGCAGCCAGATAGGGGACAGGGCGGGTTTAAGATCGGCTGAAGCTTTCTTT